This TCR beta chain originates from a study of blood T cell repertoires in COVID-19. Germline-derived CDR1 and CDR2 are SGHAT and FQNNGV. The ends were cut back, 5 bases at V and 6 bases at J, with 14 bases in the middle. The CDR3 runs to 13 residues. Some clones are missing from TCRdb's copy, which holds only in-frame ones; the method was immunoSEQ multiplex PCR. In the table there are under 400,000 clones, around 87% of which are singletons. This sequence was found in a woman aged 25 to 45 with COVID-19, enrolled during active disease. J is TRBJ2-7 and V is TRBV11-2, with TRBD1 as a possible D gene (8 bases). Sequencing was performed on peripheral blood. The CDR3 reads CASSPHRGGEQYF. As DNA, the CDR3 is TGTGCCAGCAGCCCTCACAGGGGGGGCGAGCAGTACTTC.